These 32 T cell receptor beta chains originate from one sample sequenced in a study of CD8 T cells in ankylosing spondylitis. Overall study findings and caveats: Ankylosing spondylitis blood appeared to be characterized by a TCR beta motif of eight highly homologous variants.

No antigens are known for them. TCRdb analysed the 5' RACE reads with MiXCR anew, one entry per CDR3 protein. This repertoire shows some 700,000 distinct CDR3 sequences, roughly 20% found once; its top ten account for over 15%. The material sequenced was blood, either unsorted or a sorted T cell fraction (not recorded which). These receptors all stem from a male donor with ankylosing spondylitis.

Only a few counts were recorded for this clonotype. The J gene is TRBJ1-1, the V gene TRBV13, with a possible D match to TRBD1 (6 bases). The germline V gene has CDR1 PRHDT and CDR2 FYEKMQ (reference sequence). The V gene lost 2 bases and the J gene lost 5 bases, with 12 bases spanning the gap. This CDR3 has 14 residues. Here the CDR3 DNA reads TGTGCCAGCAGCTTACACAGGGACGAAACTGAAGCTTTCTTT. Its protein is CASSLHRDETEAFF.

V usage is TRBV28 and J usage is TRBJ2-7; 7 bases fit TRBD2. V lost 6 bases and J lost 1; bases outside the gene matches: 6. The CDR3 is 14 residues long. Looked up from germline, CDR1 is MDHEN and CDR2 is SYDVKM. The CDR3 bases are TGTGCCAGCAGAGGGAGGGAGGGGTCCTACGAGCAGTACTTC. Protein sequence: CASRGREGSYEQYF.

V gene TRBV27 combines with J gene TRBJ2-1; either TRBD1 or TRBD2 may fit D (5 bases each). Germline assignment: CDR1 MNHEY and CDR2 SMNVEV (reference sequence). CDR3 length: 17 residues. Trimming removed 5 bases at V and 5 bases at J, with 22 bases between. The CDR3 loop is CASSEGPWGNGDNEQFF. The CDR3 DNA follows: TGTGCCAGCAGTGAGGGACCATGGGGAAACGGAGACAATGAGCAGTTCTTC.

In this sample, this clonotype turned up a few times. The chain recombines TRBV18 with TRBJ1-1; no reliable D call. The CDR3 consists of 14 residues. V lost 3 bases and J 5 bases, leaving 13 bases between the germline ends. Germline V gene data show CDR1 as KGHSH and CDR2 as LQKENI. The CDR3 sequence is CASSPARGWTEAFF. The CDR3 DNA reads TGTGCCAGCTCACCCGCTCGAGGATGGACTGAAGCTTTCTTT.

V gene TRBV27 combines with J gene TRBJ2-7, with D perhaps TRBD1 or TRBD2 (6 bases each). This CDR3 has 11 amino acids. Germline V lookup: CDR1 MNHEY, CDR2 SMNVEV (reference sequence). V was trimmed by 6 bases and J by 5 bases, leaving 8 bases between them. The CDR3 reads CASSGGHEQYF. CDR3 bases: TGTGCCAGCAGCGGGGGCCACGAGCAGTACTTC.

The chain recombines TRBV20-1 with TRBJ1-2, with unresolved D. The germline CDR1 and CDR2 sequences are DFQATT and SNEGSKA (reference sequence). CDR3 length: 13 residues. CDR3 nucleotides: TGCAGCTTCCCTCACAGTACTAACTATGGCTACACCTTC. The encoded protein is CSFPHSTNYGYTF.

The chain recombines TRBV20-1 with TRBJ2-3; 8 positions match TRBD1. Germline assignment: CDR1 DFQATT and CDR2 SNEGSKA (reference sequence). The CDR3 contains 14 residues. With V trimmed by 6 bases and J by 2 bases, 7 bases remained unmatched. CDR3 DNA: TGCAGTGCCTCTCAGGGGGCTATCACAGATACGCAGTATTTT. Translating gives CSASQGAITDTQYF.

This clonotype was observed at least ten times. V and J are TRBV7-8 and TRBJ2-3, with 9 bases matching TRBD2. V lost 5 bases, J lost 2 bases, and 11 bases stayed unmatched. The CDR3 is 17 residues long. CDR1 SGHVS and CDR2 FQNEAQ come from the germline V gene. CDR3 coding DNA: TGTGCCAGCAGCCTTACCGAGACTAGCGGATACACAGATACGCAGTATTTT. Encoded protein: CASSLTETSGYTDTQYF. The whole variable domain, filled in from reference TRBV7-8 and TRBJ2-3, reads GAGVSQSPRYKVAKRGQDVALRCDPISGHVSLFWYQQALGQGPEFLTYFQNEAQLDKSGLPSDRFFAERPEGSVSTLKIQRTQQEDSAVYLCASSLTETSGYTDTQYFGPGTRLTVL.

This clonotype has ten or more counts. The rearrangement uses TRBV7-8 and TRBJ2-1; 8 positions match TRBD2. This CDR3 contains 14 residues. The V gene's germline CDR1 is SGHVS and CDR2 FQNEAQ. Unmatched junction bases numbered 9, after V lost 8 bases and J lost 6 bases. DNA of the CDR3: TGTGCCAGCGGCGGGGTAGCGGGACCCAATGAGCAGTTCTTC. Protein product: CASGGVAGPNEQFF.

This clonotype was detected a few times. J is TRBJ2-3 and V is TRBV2; no clear D. Germline CDR1 reads SNHLY; CDR2 reads FYNNEI. The germline V and J ends were trimmed by 6 bases and 8 bases, with 9 bases remaining between them. The length of the CDR3 is 11 residues. In nucleotides, the CDR3 is TGTGCCAGCAGACGTCCCGGTACGCAGTATTTT. Residues: CASRRPGTQYF.

The V and J genes are TRBV12-3 or TRBV12-4 and TRBJ1-1, with a weak D call TRBD1 (5 bases). This CDR3 is built from 13 residues. Trimming cost V 3 bases and J 7 bases, with 12 bases left between them. Written as DNA, the CDR3 is TGTGCCAGCAGTTTGGGGGGGGTGATTGAAGCTTTCTTT. Amino acids: CASSLGGVIEAFF.

The V gene is TRBV9, the J gene TRBJ1-2, with TRBD1 as a possible D gene (5 bases). Germline V gene lookup returns CDR1 SGDLS and CDR2 YYNGEE. Trimming cost V 3 bases and J 6 bases, with 27 bases left between them. The length of the CDR3 is 18 residues. CDR3 in DNA: TGTGCCAGCAGCGCCACCCCGGGACGGGGTCTTGGGGTAGATGGCTACACCTTC. Encoded protein: CASSATPGRGLGVDGYTF.

This clonotype was picked up a small number of times. The genes are TRBV9 and TRBJ1-6; weak D call: TRBD1 (5 bases). Trimming stripped 4 bases from V and 9 bases from J, with 17 bases between. From germline, CDR1 is SGDLS and CDR2 YYNGEE. This CDR3 spans 15 amino acids. The chain's CDR3 is CASSRDPGSSSPLHF. Here the CDR3 DNA reads TGTGCCAGCAGCCGGGACCCCGGCAGTAGTTCACCCCTCCACTTT.

The V call is TRBV5-1, the J call TRBJ2-2, with 9 positions matching TRBD1. Trimming took 3 bases from V and 7 from J; bases not matched to a gene: 4. Germline CDR1 and CDR2: SGHRS and YFSETQ. The CDR3 is made up of 14 amino acids. The CDR3 is CASSSQGAGGELFF. In nucleotides, the CDR3 is TGCGCCAGCAGCTCACAGGGGGCCGGCGGGGAGCTGTTTTTT.

Points on this clonotype: At one end, the junction sequence differs from germline, possibly due to a read error. The chain joins TRBV25-1 to TRBJ1-2, with D possibly matching TRBD1 (6 bases). The germline CDR1 and CDR2 sequences are MGHDK and SYGVNS. CDR3 length equals 11 residues. The CDR3 DNA reads as TGTGCCAGCAGTGCAGGGGCCAGTTTCGCCTTC. Translated, it gives CASSAGASFAF.

A few counts support this clonotype. This chain connects TRBV9 to TRBJ2-1, with 7 bases matching TRBD1. Trimming at V came to 3 bases and at J to 0 bases, leaving 6 bases not matched to a gene. Germline-derived CDR1 and CDR2 are SGDLS and YYNGEE. CDR3 length: 16 amino acids. CDR3 residues: CASSASHRGSYNEQFF. CDR3 in DNA: TGTGCCAGCAGCGCTTCCCACAGGGGCTCCTACAATGAGCAGTTCTTC.

The chain combines TRBV3-1 with TRBJ2-1, with a weak D call TRBD1 (5 bases). The CDR3 has 16 residues. V lost 3 bases, J lost 6 bases, and 18 bases lay in between. Germline-derived CDR1 and CDR2 are LGHDT and YNNKEL (reference sequence). The CDR3 sequence: CASSQVRPDIINEQFF. For the CDR3, the DNA is TGTGCCAGCAGCCAGGTGAGACCGGACATTATCAATGAGCAGTTCTTC.

The chain carries TRBV6-5 and TRBJ1-2; D call uncertain. Trimming removed 4 bases at V and 2 bases at J, with 11 bases between. CDR1 is MNHEY and CDR2 is SVGAGI in the germline V gene. The CDR3 runs to 14 residues. DNA for the CDR3: TGTGCCAGCAGTTCCTTCGAGGAGAACTATGGCTACACCTTC. Its protein is CASSSFEENYGYTF.

This clonotype has a handful of counts. V gene TRBV14 combines with J gene TRBJ2-3, with D hard to call. CDR1 is SGHDN, CDR2 FVKESK, per germline. V shed 1 base and J shed 1 base, with 15 bases lying between them. This CDR3 comprises 17 residues. The CDR3 bases are TGTGCCAGCAGCCAAGGACCGTCGCTAGTGGGCACAGATACGCAGTATTTT. Translation: CASSQGPSLVGTDTQYF.

The chain employs TRBV24-1 and TRBJ2-4; 7 bases align to TRBD2. Germline trimming cut 2 bases from V and 3 bases from J; bases unmatched to any gene: 6. Germline values: CDR1 KGHDR, CDR2 SFDVKD. The CDR3 is 16 residues long. CDR3 sequence reads: CATSDSPGRGKNIQYF. The CDR3 coding sequence is TGTGCCACCAGTGATTCCCCAGGGAGGGGCAAAAACATTCAGTACTTC.

CDR3 sequence (DNA): TGTGCCAGCAGTTACGTTCAACCGGGACAGGGGCTTTACGAGCAGTACTTC. This sequence encodes CASSYVQPGQGLYEQYF. V and J are TRBV6-2 or TRBV6-3 and TRBJ2-7; 10 positions agree with TRBD1. V lost 2 bases, J lost 4 bases, and 11 bases stayed unmatched. This CDR3 has 17 amino acids. Germline-derived CDR1 and CDR2 are MNHEY and SVGEGT.

This clonotype was detected only a few times. This rearrangement joins TRBV6-5 to TRBJ1-1, with no clear D. Trimming removed 0 bases at V and 7 bases at J, with 9 bases between. Germline-derived CDR1 and CDR2 are MNHEY and SVGAGI. This CDR3 contains 13 residues. The CDR3 here is CASSYSEQLEAFF. DNA of the CDR3: TGTGCCAGCAGTTACTCGGAACAGCTTGAAGCTTTCTTT.

This clonotype was recorded a few times. The chain recombines TRBV4-1 with TRBJ2-2; D unresolved. This CDR3 is 16 amino acids long. V was cut by 0 bases and J by 4 bases, with 12 bases left in between. The germline gives CDR1 MGHRA, CDR2 YSYEKL. The chain's CDR3 is CASSQDWRATTGELFF. The CDR3 coding sequence is TGCGCCAGCAGCCAAGATTGGCGCGCAACCACCGGGGAGCTGTTTTTT.

This clonotype was detected only a few times. The chain joins TRBV7-2 to TRBJ2-1; 9 positions match TRBD2. The CDR3 is 17 amino acids. J was trimmed by 7 bases and V by 0 bases; bases with no gene match: 10. The germline V gene encodes CDR1 SGHTA and CDR2 FQGNSA. The CDR3 bases are TGTGCCAGCAGCTTAGCTGGGACTAGCCAGTATACGAATGAGCAGTTCTTC. Translated: CASSLAGTSQYTNEQFF.

This clonotype showed up just a few times. The chain is built from TRBV10-3 and TRBJ1-1; TRBD1 agrees at 10 bases. The germline CDR1 and CDR2 sequences are ENHRY and SYGVKD. The CDR3 consists of 16 residues. V dropped 2 bases and J dropped 5; count of bases not matched to a gene: 8. CDR3 sequence reads: CAISEPTGTGVTEAFF. CDR3 nucleotide sequence: TGTGCCATCAGTGAGCCGACCGGGACAGGGGTGACTGAAGCTTTCTTT.

This clonotype was observed a handful of times. V is TRBV20-1 and J is TRBJ1-5; D unresolved. Germline lookup yields CDR1 DFQATT and CDR2 SNEGSKA (reference sequence). Trimming removed 3 bases at V and 3 bases at J, with 9 bases between. The CDR3 totals 13 residues. For the CDR3, the DNA is TGCAGTGCTAGTGGACGGACCAATCAGCCCCAGCATTTT. Translating it yields CSASGRTNQPQHF.

This clonotype was detected once. The chain has TRBV5-6 and TRBJ1-6; D remains unclear. The germline CDR1 and CDR2 sequences are SGHDT and YYEEEE. This CDR3 spans 14 amino acids. With 1 base removed from V and 10 bases from J, the gap between germline ends came to 12 bases. The CDR3 DNA is TGTGCCAGCAGCTTGTTCTTGGGTAACTCACCCCTCCACTTT. This codes for CASSLFLGNSPLHF.

This chain joins TRBV12-1 and TRBJ1-2; the D call of TRBD1 is as the table states it, not checked on the DNA. TRBV12-1 is a listed pseudogene. The CDR3 is 16 amino acids. The CDR3 DNA sequence: TGTGCCAGCAGCCTCTCCTGGACAGGATCCTTCTATGGCTACACCTTC. It translates to CASSLSWTGSFYGYTF.

In this sample, this clonotype turned up a few times. The chain links TRBV6-5 to TRBJ1-1; a weak D match, TRBD1 (6 bases). V lost 6 bases and J 5 bases, leaving 10 bases between the germline ends. The CDR3 is 12 amino acids. The germline gives CDR1 MNHEY, CDR2 SVGAGI. CDR3 residues: CASRAGETEAFF. DNA for the CDR3: TGTGCCAGCAGGGCAGGGGAAACTGAAGCTTTCTTT.

This clonotype was detected a few times. The chain links TRBV12-3 or TRBV12-4 to TRBJ1-5; no firm D call. Between the trimmed V and J ends, which lost 3 bases and 2 bases, there was a span of 5 bases. The CDR3 runs 13 residues. The CDR3 nucleotides read TGTGCCAGCAGTTTCTGGGGCAATCAGCCCCAGCATTTT. It yields the protein CASSFWGNQPQHF.

This clonotype appeared once. Here the CDR3 DNA reads TGTGCCACCAGATCCGGGACAGGATACAATGAGCAGTTCTTC. Protein product: CATRSGTGYNEQFF. This chain joins TRBV24-1 and TRBJ2-1; 8 positions agree with TRBD1. CDR1 is KGHDR, CDR2 SFDVKD, per germline. The ends lost 7 bases at V and 4 bases at J; junction bases unmatched: 5. The CDR3 totals 14 residues.

The chain is built from TRBV7-9 and TRBJ2-3; TRBD1 might be the D (5 bases). With 4 bases removed from V and 4 bases from J, the gap between germline ends came to 15 bases. Per the germline V gene, CDR1 is SEHNR and CDR2 is FQNEAQ (reference sequence). The CDR3 has 15 residues. The CDR3 is CASSSHPPGPDTQYF. The CDR3 DNA reads as TGTGCCAGCAGCTCCCATCCCCCAGGGCCAGATACGCAGTATTTT.